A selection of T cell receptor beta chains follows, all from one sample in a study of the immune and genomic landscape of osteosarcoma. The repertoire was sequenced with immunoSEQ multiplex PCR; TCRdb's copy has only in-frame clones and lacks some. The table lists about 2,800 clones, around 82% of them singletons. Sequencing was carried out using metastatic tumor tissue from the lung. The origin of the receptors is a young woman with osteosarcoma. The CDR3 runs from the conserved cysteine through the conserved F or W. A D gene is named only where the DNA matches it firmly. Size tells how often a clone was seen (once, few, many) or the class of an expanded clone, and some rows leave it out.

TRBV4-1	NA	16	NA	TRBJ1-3	CASSQPTGSSGNTIYF	TGCGCCAGCAGCCAACCCACAGGGAGCTCTGGAAACACCATATATTTT
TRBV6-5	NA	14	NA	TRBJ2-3	CASRDAEGSDTQYF	TGTGCCAGCAGGGACGCTGAAGGGTCGGATACGCAGTATTTT
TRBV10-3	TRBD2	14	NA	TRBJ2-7	CAISDGGSLYEQYF	TGTGCCATCAGTGACGGGGGGTCCCTCTACGAGCAGTACTTC
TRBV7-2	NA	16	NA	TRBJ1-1	CASSLAAWGLDTEAFF	TGTGCCAGCAGCTTAGCTGCTTGGGGGCTCGACACTGAAGCTTTCTTT
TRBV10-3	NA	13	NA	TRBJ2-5	CAISESTLETQYF	TGTGCCATCAGTGAGTCGACGTTGGAGACCCAGTACTTC
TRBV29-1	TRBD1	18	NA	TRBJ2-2	CSVDIQGAAVRNTGELFF	TGCAGCGTTGATATTCAGGGGGCCGCCGTCCGGAACACCGGGGAGCTGTTTTTT
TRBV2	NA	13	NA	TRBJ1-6	CASSREGGSPLHF	TGTGCCAGCAGTCGAGAGGGCGGTTCACCCCTCCACTTT
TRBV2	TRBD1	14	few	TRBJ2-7	CASSSGTGRTEQYF	TGTGCCAGCAGTAGCGGGACAGGGCGAACCGAGCAGTACTTC
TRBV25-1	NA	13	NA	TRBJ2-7	CASLGTLFDEQYF	TGTGCCAGCCTCGGGACTCTCTTCGACGAGCAGTACTTC
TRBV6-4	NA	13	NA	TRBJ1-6	CASSDRDNSPLHF	TGTGCCAGCAGTGACAGGGATAATTCACCCCTCCACTTT
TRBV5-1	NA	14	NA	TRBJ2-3	CASSFGGGQPGQYF	TGCGCCAGCAGCTTCGGCGGGGGACAGCCAGGGCAGTATTTT
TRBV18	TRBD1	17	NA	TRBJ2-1	CASSQGSYMTGGLGQFF	TGTGCCAGCTCACAAGGCTCCTACATGACAGGGGGCTTGGGGCAGTTCTTC
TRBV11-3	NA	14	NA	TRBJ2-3	CASSQGGGTDTQYF	TGTGCCAGCAGCCAAGGGGGGGGCACAGATACGCAGTATTTT
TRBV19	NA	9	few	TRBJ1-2	CATGSGYTF	TGTGCCACAGGGTCCGGCTACACCTTC
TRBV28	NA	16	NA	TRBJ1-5	CASRLLDRPANQPQHF	TGTGCCAGCAGGCTACTGGACCGCCCGGCCAATCAGCCCCAGCATTTT
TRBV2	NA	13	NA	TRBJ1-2	CASSEKYDYGYTF	TGTGCCAGCAGTGAGAAGTACGACTATGGCTACACCTTC
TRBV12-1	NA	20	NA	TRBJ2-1	CASASGPTKPGGAIVHEQFF	TGTGCCAGCGCTTCGGGGCCCACCAAGCCAGGGGGCGCGATCGTCCATGAGCAGTTCTTC
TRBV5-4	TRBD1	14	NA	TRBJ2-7	CASRRTGSKDEQYF	TGTGCCAGCAGAAGGACAGGGTCGAAAGACGAGCAGTACTTC
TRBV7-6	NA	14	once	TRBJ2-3	CASSLRGPTDTQYF	TGTGCCAGCAGCCTTCGGGGACCCACAGATACGCAGTATTTT
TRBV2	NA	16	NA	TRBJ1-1	CASSFRSSNMNTEAFF	TGTGCCAGCAGTTTCAGGAGTTCCAACATGAACACTGAAGCTTTCTTT
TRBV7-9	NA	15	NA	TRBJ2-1	CASSLIQGRLNEQFF	TGTGCCAGCAGCTTGATACAGGGACGGCTCAATGAGCAGTTCTTC
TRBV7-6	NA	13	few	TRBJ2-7	CASSKGPNYEQYF	TGTGCCAGCAGCAAGGGACCGAACTACGAGCAGTACTTC
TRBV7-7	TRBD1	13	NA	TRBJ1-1	CASSQDRGTEAFF	TGTGCCAGCAGCCAGGACAGGGGCACTGAAGCTTTCTTT
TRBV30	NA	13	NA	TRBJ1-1	CAWSVSVNTEAFF	TGTGCCTGGAGTGTATCGGTTAACACTGAAGCTTTCTTT
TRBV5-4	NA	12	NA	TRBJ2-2	CASSLAPGELFF	TGTGCCAGCAGCTTGGCGCCCGGGGAGCTGTTTTTT
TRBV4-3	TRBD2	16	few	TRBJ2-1	CASSQVASGGGNEQFF	TGCGCCAGCAGCCAAGTCGCGAGCGGGGGAGGCAATGAGCAGTTCTTC
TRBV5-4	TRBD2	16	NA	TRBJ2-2	CASSSTSGVNTGELFF	TGTGCCAGCAGCTCCACTAGCGGGGTTAACACCGGGGAGCTGTTTTTT
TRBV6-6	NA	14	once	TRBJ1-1	CASSPPRGNTEAFF	TGTGCCAGCAGCCCCCCCCGGGGGAACACTGAAGCTTTCTTT
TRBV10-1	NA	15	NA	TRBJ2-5	CASSEKQGFQETQYF	TGCGCCAGCAGTGAGAAACAGGGTTTCCAAGAGACCCAGTACTTC
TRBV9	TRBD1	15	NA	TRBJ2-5	CASSVGAGGVETQYF	TGTGCCAGCAGCGTAGGGGCAGGGGGCGTAGAGACCCAGTACTTC
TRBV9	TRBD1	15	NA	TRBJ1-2	CASSVGQIDNYGYTF	TGTGCCAGCAGCGTGGGACAGATAGATAACTATGGCTACACCTTC
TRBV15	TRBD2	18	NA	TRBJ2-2	CATSRGAAGGRIGGELFF	TGTGCCACCAGCAGAGGAGCAGCGGGGGGGCGGATCGGCGGGGAGCTGTTTTTT
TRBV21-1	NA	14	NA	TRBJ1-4	CASHLRWTNEKLFF	TGTGCCAGTCACTTGCGATGGACTAATGAAAAACTGTTTTTT
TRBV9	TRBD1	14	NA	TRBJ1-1	CASSEVTGVTEAFF	TGTGCCAGCAGCGAGGTGACAGGGGTGACTGAAGCTTTCTTT
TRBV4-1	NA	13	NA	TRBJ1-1	CASSLGPRGLAFF	TGCGCCAGCAGCCTAGGACCGAGGGGATTGGCTTTCTTT
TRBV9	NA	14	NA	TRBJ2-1	CASSETADPLEQFF	TGTGCCAGCAGCGAAACCGCGGACCCTCTGGAGCAGTTCTTC
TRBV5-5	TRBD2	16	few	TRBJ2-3	CASSLVGGGVTDTQYF	TGTGCCAGCAGCTTGGTTGGCGGGGGGGTCACAGATACGCAGTATTTT
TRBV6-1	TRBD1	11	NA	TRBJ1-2	CATRQGAGYTF	TGTGCCACCCGACAGGGGGCGGGCTACACCTTC
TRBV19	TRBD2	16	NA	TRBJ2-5	CASSIAASGGLGTQYF	TGTGCCAGTAGTATAGCGGCTAGCGGGGGGCTTGGGACCCAGTACTTC